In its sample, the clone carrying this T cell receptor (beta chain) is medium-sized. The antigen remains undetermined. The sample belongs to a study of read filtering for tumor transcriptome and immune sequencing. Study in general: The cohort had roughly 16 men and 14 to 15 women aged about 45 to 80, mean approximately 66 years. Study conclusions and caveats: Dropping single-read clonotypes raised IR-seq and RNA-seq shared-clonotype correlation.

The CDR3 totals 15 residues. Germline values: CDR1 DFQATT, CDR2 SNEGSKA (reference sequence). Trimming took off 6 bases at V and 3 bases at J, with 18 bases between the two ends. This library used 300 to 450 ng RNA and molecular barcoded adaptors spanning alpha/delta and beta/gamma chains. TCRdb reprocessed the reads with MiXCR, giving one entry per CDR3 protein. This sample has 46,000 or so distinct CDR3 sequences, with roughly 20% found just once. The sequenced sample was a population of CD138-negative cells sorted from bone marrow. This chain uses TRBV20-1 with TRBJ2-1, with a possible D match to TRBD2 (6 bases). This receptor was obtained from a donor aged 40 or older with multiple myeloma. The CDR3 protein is CSARQDLDYYNEQFF. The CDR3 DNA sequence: TGCAGTGCCAGACAAGATCTGGACTACTACAATGAGCAGTTCTTC.